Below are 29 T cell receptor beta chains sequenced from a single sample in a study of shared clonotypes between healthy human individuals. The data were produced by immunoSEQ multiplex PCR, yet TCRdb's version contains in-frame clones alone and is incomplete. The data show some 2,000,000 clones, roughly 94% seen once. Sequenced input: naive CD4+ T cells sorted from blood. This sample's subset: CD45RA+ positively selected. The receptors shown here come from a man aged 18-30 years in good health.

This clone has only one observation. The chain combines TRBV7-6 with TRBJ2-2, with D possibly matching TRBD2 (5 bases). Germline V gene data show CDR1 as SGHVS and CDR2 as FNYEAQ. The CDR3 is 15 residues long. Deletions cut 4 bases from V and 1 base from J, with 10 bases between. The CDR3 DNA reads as TGTGCCAGCAGCTCCCCCGCGGGGAACACCGGGGAGCTGTTTTTT. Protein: CASSSPAGNTGELFF.

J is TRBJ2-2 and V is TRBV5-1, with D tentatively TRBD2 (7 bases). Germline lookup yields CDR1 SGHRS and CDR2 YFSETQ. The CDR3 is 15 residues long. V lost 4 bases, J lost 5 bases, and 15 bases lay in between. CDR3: CASSQQGGETGELFF. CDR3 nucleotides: TGCGCCAGCAGCCAACAGGGAGGGGAAACCGGGGAGCTGTTTTTT. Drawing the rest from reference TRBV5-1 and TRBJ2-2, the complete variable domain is KAGVTQTPRYLIKTRGQQVTLSCSPISGHRSVSWYQQTPGQGLQFLFEYFSETQRNKGNFPGRFSGRQFSNSRSEMNVSTLELGDSALYLCASSQQGGETGELFFGEGSRLTVL.

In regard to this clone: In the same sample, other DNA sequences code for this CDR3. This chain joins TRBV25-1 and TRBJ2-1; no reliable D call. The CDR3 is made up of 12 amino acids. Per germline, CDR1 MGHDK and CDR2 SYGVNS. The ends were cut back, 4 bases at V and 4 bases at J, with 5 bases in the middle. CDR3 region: CASSGVYNEQFF. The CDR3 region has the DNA TGTGCCAGCAGTGGCGTTTACAATGAGCAGTTCTTC. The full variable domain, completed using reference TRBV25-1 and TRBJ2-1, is EADIYQTPRYLVIGTGKKITLECSQTMGHDKMYWYQQDPGMELHLIHYSYGVNSTEKGDLSSESTVSRIRTEHFPLTLESARPSHTSQYLCASSGVYNEQFFGPGTRLTVL.

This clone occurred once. CDR3 sequence (DNA): TGTGCCAGCAGTTCCGGGACGATACACACTGAAGCTTTCTTT. Translated, it gives CASSSGTIHTEAFF. V is TRBV28 and J is TRBJ1-1, with D maybe TRBD1 (5 bases). This CDR3 is 14 amino acids long. V was trimmed by 4 bases and J by 3 bases, leaving 12 bases between them. Per the germline V gene, CDR1 is MDHEN and CDR2 is SYDVKM.

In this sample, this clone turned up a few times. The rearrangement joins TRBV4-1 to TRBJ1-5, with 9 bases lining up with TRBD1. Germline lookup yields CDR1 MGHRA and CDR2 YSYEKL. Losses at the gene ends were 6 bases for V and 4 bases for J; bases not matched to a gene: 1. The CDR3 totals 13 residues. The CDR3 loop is CASRQGANQPQHF. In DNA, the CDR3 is TGCGCCAGCAGACAGGGGGCTAATCAGCCCCAGCATTTT.

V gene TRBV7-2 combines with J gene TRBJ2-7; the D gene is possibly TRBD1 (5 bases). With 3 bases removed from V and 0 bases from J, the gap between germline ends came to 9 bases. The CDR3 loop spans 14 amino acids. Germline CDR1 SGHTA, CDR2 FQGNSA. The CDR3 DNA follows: TGTGCCAGCAGCTTCGAAAGGGGCTCCTACGAGCAGTACTTC. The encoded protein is CASSFERGSYEQYF.

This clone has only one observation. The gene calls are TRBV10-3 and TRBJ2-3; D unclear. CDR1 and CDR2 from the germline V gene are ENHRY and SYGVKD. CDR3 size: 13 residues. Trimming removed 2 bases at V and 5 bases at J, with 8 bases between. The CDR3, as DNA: TGTGCCATCAGTGAGAGCCCGCTAGATACGCAGTATTTT. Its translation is CAISESPLDTQYF.

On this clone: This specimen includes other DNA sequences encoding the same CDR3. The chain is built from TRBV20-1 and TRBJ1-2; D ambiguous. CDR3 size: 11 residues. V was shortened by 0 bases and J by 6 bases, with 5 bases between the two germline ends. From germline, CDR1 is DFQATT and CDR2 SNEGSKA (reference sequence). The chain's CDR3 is CSARDRDGYTF. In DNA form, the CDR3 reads TGCAGTGCTAGAGATAGGGATGGCTACACCTTC.

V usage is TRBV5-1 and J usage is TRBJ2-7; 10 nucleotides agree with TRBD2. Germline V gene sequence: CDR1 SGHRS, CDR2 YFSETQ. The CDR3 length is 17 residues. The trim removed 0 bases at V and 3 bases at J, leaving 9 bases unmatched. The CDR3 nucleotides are TGCGCCAGCAGCTTGGCGCCTAGCGGGGGACCCCTCTACGAGCAGTACTTC. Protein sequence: CASSLAPSGGPLYEQYF.

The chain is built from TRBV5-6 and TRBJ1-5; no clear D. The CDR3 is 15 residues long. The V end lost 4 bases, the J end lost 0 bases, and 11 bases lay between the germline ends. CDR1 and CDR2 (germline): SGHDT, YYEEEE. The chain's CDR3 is CASSLKRYSNQPQHF. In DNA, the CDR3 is TGTGCCAGCAGCCTGAAAAGGTATAGCAATCAGCCCCAGCATTTT. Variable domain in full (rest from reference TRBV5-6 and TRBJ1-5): DAGVTQSPTHLIKTRGQQVTLRCSPKSGHDTVSWYQQALGQGPQFIFQYYEEEERQRGNFPDRFSGHQFPNYSSELNVNALLLGDSALYLCASSLKRYSNQPQHFGDGTRLSIL.

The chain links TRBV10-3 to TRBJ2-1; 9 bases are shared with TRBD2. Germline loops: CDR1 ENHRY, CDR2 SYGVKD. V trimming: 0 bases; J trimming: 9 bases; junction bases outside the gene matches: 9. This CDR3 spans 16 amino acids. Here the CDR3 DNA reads TGTGCCATCAGTGAGTCTGACCCGGGACTAGCTGGTGAGCAGTTCTTC. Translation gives CAISESDPGLAGEQFF.

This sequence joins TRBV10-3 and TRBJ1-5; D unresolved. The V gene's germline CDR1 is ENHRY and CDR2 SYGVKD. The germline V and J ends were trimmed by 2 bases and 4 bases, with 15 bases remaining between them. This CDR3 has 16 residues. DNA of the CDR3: TGTGCCATCAGTGAGGGTCTTGGAACGGGGAATCAGCCCCAGCATTTT. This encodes CAISEGLGTGNQPQHF.

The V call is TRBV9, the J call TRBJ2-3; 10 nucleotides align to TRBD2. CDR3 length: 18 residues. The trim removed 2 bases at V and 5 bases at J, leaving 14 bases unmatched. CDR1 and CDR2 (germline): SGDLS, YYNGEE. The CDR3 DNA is TGTGCCAGCAGCGTCGCCGGGACTAGCGCCGCCCTTAGAGATACGCAGTATTTT. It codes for CASSVAGTSAALRDTQYF.

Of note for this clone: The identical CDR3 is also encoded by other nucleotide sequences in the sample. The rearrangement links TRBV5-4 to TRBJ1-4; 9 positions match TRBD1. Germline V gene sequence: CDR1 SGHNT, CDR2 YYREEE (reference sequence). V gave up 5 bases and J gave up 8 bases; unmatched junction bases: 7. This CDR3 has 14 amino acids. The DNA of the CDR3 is TGTGCCAGCAGTCAGGGACAGGGAAGGGAAAAACTGTTTTTT. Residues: CASSQGQGREKLFF. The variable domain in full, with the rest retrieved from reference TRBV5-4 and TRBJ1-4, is ETGVTQSPTHLIKTRGQQVTLRCSSQSGHNTVSWYQQALGQGPQFIFQYYREEENGRGNFPPRFSGLQFPNYSSELNVNALELDDSALYLCASSQGQGREKLFFGSGTQLSVL.

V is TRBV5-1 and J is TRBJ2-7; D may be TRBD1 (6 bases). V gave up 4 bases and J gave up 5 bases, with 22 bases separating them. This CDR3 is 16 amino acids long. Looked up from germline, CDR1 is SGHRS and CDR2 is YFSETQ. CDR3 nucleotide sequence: TGCGCCAGCAGCCGGAGTATCAACAGGGACCCTCACGAGCAGTACTTC. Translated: CASSRSINRDPHEQYF.

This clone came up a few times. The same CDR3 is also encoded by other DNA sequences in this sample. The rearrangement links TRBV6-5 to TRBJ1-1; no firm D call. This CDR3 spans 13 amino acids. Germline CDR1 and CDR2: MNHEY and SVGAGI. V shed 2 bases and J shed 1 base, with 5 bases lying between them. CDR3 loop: CASSYGRNTEAFF. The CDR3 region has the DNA TGTGCCAGCAGTTACGGACGGAACACTGAAGCTTTCTTT.

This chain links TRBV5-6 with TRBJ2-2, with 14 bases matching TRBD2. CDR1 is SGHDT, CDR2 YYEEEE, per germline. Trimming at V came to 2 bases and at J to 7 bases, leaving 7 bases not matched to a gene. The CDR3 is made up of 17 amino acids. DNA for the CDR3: TGTGCCAGCAGCTTCCTGGGACTAGCGGGAGTTAACGGGGAGCTGTTTTTT. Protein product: CASSFLGLAGVNGELFF.

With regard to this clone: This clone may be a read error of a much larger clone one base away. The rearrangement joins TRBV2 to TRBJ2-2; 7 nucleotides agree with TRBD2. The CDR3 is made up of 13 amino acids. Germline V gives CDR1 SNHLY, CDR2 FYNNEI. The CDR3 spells CASRAGNTGGLFF. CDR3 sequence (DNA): TGTGCCAGCAGAGCGGGGAACACCGGGGGGCTGTTTTTT.

The CDR3 region has the DNA TGTGCCAGAATCCGAGTTCAGGGAATAGTCAATGAGCAGTTCTTC. It codes for CARIRVQGIVNEQFF. The chain employs TRBV7-5 and TRBJ2-1; the table gives TRBD1 as D, unverified against the DNA. TRBV7-5 constitutes a pseudogene. The CDR3 is 15 residues long.

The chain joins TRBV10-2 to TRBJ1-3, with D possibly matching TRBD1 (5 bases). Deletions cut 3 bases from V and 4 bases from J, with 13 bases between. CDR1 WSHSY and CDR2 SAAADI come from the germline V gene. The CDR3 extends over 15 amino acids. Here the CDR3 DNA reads TGCGCCAGCAGTGAAAGGAGGGGCTACGGAAACACCATATATTTT. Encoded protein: CASSERRGYGNTIYF.

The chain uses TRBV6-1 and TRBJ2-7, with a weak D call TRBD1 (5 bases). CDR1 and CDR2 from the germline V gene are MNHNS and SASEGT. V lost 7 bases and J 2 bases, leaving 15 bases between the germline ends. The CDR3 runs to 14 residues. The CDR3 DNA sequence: TGTGCCAGCACGCGGCAGGGCAGCACCTACGAGCAGTACTTC. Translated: CASTRQGSTYEQYF.

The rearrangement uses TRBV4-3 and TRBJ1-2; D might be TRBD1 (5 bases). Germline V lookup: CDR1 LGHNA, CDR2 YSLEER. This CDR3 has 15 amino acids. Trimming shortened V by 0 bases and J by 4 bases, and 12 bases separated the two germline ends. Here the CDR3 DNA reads TGCGCCAGCAGCCAAGAATTGGGGGTGGTCTATGGCTACACCTTC. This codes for CASSQELGVVYGYTF.

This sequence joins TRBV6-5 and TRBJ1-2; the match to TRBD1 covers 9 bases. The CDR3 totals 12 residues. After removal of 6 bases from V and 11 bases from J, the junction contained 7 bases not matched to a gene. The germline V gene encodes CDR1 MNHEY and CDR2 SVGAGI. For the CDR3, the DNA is TGTGCCAGCAGATCGGGACAGGGCAGGTACACCTTC. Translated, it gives CASRSGQGRYTF.

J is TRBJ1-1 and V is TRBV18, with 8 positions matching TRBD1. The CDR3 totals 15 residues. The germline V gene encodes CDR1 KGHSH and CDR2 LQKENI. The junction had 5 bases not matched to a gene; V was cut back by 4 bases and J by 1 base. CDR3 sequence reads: CASSQNTGGNTEAFF. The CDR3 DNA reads TGTGCCAGCTCACAGAATACAGGGGGGAACACTGAAGCTTTCTTT. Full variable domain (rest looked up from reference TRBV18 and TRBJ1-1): NAGVMQNPRHLVRRRGQEARLRCSPMKGHSHVYWYRQLPEEGLKFMVYLQKENIIDESGMPKERFSAEFPKEGPSILRIQQVVRGDSAAYFCASSQNTGGNTEAFFGQGTRLTVV.

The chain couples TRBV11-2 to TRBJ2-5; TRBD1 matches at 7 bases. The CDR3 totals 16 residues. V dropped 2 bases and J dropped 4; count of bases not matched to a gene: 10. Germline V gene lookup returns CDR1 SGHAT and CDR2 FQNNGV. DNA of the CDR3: TGTGCCAGCAGCTTAAGAAGACAGGGAATAAGAGAGACCCAGTACTTC. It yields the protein CASSLRRQGIRETQYF. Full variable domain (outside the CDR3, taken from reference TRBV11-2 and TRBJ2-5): EAGVAQSPRYKIIEKRQSVAFWCNPISGHATLYWYQQILGQGPKLLIQFQNNGVVDDSQLPKDRFSAERLKGVDSTLKIQPAKLEDSAVYLCASSLRRQGIRETQYFGPGTRLLVL.

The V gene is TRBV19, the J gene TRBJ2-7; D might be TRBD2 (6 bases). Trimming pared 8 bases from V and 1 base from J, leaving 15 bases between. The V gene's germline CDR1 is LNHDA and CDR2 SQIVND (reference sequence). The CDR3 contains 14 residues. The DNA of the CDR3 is TGTGCCAGTGCCCCAGGCCGGGGGTCCTACGAGCAGTACTTC. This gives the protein CASAPGRGSYEQYF.

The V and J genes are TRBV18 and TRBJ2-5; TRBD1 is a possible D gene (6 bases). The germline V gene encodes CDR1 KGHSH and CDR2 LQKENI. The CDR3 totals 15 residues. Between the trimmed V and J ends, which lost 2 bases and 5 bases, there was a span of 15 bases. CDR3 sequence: CASSPVGQGLETQYF. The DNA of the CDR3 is TGTGCCAGCTCACCAGTCGGGCAGGGGCTGGAGACCCAGTACTTC.

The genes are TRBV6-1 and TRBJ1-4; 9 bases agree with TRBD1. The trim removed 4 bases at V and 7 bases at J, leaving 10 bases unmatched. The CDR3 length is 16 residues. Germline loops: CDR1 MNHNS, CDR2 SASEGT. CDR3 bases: TGTGCCAGCAGTGGGGCCGGACAGGGGAAGAGTGAAAAACTGTTTTTT. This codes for CASSGAGQGKSEKLFF.

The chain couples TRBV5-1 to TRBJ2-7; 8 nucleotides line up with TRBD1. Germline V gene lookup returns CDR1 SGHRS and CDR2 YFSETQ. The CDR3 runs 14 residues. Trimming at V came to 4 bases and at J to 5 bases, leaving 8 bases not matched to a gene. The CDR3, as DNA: TGCGCCAGCAGCCGGGACAGGCTGCTCAACGAGCAGTACTTC. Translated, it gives CASSRDRLLNEQYF.